This T cell receptor beta chain was profiled in a study of blood T cell repertoires in COVID-19. Using immunoSEQ multiplex PCR, the repertoire was profiled, and TCRdb retains in-frame clones only, with some absent. The sample includes over 65,000 clones, roughly 90% of them seen just once. The material sequenced was peripheral blood. This clonotype originated in a woman in her sixties or seventies with acute or convalescent COVID-19.

CDR3 in DNA: TGTGCCAGCAGCGCCTCGAGTAGGCTCCCGGGACAGGGTGGTCAATTCTCTGTAGGAGGTGCGTTCTTC. The encoded protein is CASSASSRLPGQGGQFSVGGAFF. V and J are TRBV9 and TRBJ2-1; 9 bases align to TRBD1. CDR1 SGDLS and CDR2 YYNGEE come from the germline V gene. This CDR3 comprises 23 residues. V shed 3 bases and J 15 bases; nucleotides not matched to a gene: 40.